The present T cell receptor (beta chain) was sequenced within a study of T-cell reconstitution after alpha-beta-depleted transplantation in children. This clonotype was detected many times. The antigen is unknown. One junction end does not reproduce the germline sequence, and a read error may be involved. Broader study findings: Expanded graft clones numbering several hundred reportedly gave rise to alpha-beta T cells about two months after transplant. At the one-year point after transplant, T-cell counts and TCRbeta diversity were found to come mostly from T cells that had been newly produced. The study traced high day-60 TCRbeta diversity in some patients to surviving recipient T cells and thymic progenitors.

The authors prepared the TCRbeta library with unique molecular identifiers. Each CDR3 protein is one row after TCRdb ran MiXCR on the PCR reads. The sample yields about 200,000 distinct CDR3 sequences, about 6% seen once. This CDR3 comprises 14 residues. This specimen was PBMCs, taken before TCRalphabeta/CD19-depleted stem cell transplant. The V call is TRBV12-3 or TRBV12-4, the J call TRBJ2-3; D possibly matches TRBD1 or TRBD2 (5 bases each). This receptor was identified in a girl in the first two years of life with combined immunodeficiency, due to receive a stem cell transplant. The CDR3 loop is CASRLAGAPDTQYF. The CDR3 nucleotides are TGTGCCAGCAGATTAGCCGGGGCCCCAGATACGCAGTATTTT.